This is a list of T cell receptor beta chains from one sample in a study of molecular identifiers for immune sequencing clone quantification. TCRdb reprocessed the PCR reads via MiXCR and lists one record per CDR3 protein. The sample lists hundreds of thousands of distinct CDR3 sequences, around 25% occurring once. The specimen sequenced was naive CD8+ T cells from blood, with Jurkat cell RNA spiked in. The receptors derive from a human donor in good health. Some libraries in this study had Jurkat cell RNA spiked in. The CDR3 runs from the conserved cysteine through the conserved F or W. Not every row has a clone size; where given, it reads once, few, many or a size class.

abundance | v_gene | CDR3aa
many | TRBV6-5 | CASRVAGATNEQFF
- | TRBV7-6 | CASSLDPSAGEFYEQYF
many | TRBV7-2 | CASSLGANEQFF
few | TRBV7-9 | CASTLTGEGTEAFF
few | TRBV20-1 | CSARPGESYGYTF
few | TRBV11-3 | CASSLYYPGIRFIQYF
- | TRBV3-1 | CASSQVMGTGMQETQYF
- | TRBV10-3 | CAISESGAGVSYEQYF
- | TRBV2 | CVTYSGPLNTEAFF
- | TRBV6-5 | CASSHLGGARAEEPQYF
- | TRBV19 | CASSTQGASTEAIF
- | TRBV4-3 | CASSVDRVLEKLFF
few | TRBV20-1 | CSASPRTATYNEQFF
few | TRBV4-1 | CASSPPEGRGYEQYF
- | TRBV20-1 | CSARVRTTNEKLFF
- | TRBV6-1 | CATHRLVVNTGELFF
- | TRBV27 | CASSRTGTSFDEQYF
many | TRBV29-1 | CSVNEGGTDTQYF
- | TRBV29-1 | CSARGGEGYEQYF
- | TRBV6-5 | CASSSHPMNTEAFF
many | TRBV7-9 | CASSSPKDDYTSGQYF